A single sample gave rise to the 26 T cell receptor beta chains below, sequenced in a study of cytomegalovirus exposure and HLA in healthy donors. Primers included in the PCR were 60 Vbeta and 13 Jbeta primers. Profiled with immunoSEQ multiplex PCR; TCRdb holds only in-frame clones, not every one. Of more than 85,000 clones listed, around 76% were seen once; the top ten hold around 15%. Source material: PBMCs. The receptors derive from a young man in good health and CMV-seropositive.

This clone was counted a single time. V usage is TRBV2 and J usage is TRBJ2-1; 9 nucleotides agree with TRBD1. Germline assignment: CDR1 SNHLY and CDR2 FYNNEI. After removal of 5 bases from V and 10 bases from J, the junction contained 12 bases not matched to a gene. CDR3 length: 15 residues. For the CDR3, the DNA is TGTGCCAGCAGTAGCCGGGACAGGGAAGTTGCCGAGCAGTTCTTC. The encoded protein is CASSSRDREVAEQFF.

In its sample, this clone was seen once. The CDR3, as DNA: TGTGCCAGCAGCCGGGACAGTTTTTACGAGCAGTACTTC. Translating gives CASSRDSFYEQYF. The chain links TRBV7-2 to TRBJ2-7, with 7 nucleotides matching TRBD1. CDR1 and CDR2 (germline): SGHTA, FQGNSA. The CDR3 totals 13 residues. With V trimmed by 5 bases and J by 4 bases, 5 bases remained unmatched. The variable domain in full, with the rest retrieved from reference TRBV7-2 and TRBJ2-7, is GAGVSQSPSNKVTEKGKDVELRCDPISGHTALYWYRQSLGQGLEFLIYFQGNSAPDKSGLPSDRFSAERTGGSVSTLTIQRTQQEDSAVYLCASSRDSFYEQYFGPGTRLTVT.

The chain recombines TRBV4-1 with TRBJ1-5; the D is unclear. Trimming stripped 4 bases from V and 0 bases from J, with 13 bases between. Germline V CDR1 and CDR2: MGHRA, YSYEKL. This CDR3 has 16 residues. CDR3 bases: TGCGCCAGCAGCCCTCCGGAACTATATAGCAATCAGCCCCAGCATTTT. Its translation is CASSPPELYSNQPQHF.

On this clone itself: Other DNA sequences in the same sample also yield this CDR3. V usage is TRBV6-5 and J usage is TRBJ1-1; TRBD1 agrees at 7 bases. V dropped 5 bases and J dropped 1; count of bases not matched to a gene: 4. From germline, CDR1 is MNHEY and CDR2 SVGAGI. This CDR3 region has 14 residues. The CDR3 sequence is CASSPRTGNTEAFF. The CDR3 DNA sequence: TGTGCCAGCAGTCCGCGGACAGGGAACACTGAAGCTTTCTTT.

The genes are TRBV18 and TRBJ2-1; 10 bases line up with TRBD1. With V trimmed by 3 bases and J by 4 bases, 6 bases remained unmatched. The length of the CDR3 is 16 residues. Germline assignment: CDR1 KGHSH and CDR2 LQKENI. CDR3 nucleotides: TGTGCCAGCTCACCGCCGGGGACAGGGGTTTACAATGAGCAGTTCTTC. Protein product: CASSPPGTGVYNEQFF.

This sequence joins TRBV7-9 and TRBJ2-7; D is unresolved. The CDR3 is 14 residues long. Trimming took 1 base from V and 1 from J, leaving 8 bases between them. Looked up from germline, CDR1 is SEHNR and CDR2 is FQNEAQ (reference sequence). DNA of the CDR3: TGTGCCAGCAGCTTAGTTCCAGATTCCTACGAGCAGTACTTC. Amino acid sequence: CASSLVPDSYEQYF. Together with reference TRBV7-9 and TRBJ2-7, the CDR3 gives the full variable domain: DTGVSQNPRHKITKRGQNVTFRCDPISEHNRLYWYRQTLGQGPEFLTYFQNEAQLEKSRLLSDRFSAERPKGSFSTLEIQRTEQGDSAMYLCASSLVPDSYEQYFGPGTRLTVT.

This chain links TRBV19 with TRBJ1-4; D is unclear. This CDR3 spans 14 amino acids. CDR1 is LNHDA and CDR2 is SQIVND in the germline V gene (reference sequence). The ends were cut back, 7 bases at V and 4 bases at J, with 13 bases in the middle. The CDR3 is CASTTRGYNEKLFF. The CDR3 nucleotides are TGTGCCAGTACCACCCGAGGCTATAATGAAAAACTGTTTTTT.

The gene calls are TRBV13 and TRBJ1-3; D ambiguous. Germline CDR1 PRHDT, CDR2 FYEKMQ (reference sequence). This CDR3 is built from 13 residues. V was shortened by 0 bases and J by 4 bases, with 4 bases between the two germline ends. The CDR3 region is CASSLGHGNTIYF. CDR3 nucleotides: TGTGCCAGCAGCTTAGGACACGGAAACACCATATATTTT.

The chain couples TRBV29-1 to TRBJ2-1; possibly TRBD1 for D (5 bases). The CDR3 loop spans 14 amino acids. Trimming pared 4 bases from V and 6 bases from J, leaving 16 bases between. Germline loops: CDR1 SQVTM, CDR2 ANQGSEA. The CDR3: CSVGPPGSGNEQFF. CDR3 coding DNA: TGCAGCGTTGGGCCCCCAGGGTCCGGCAATGAGCAGTTCTTC.

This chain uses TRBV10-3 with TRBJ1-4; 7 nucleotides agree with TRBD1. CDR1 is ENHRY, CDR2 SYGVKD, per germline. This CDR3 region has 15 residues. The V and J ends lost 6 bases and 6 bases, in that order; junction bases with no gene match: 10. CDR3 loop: CAIRIPDREDEKLFF. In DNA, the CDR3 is TGTGCCATCAGGATCCCCGACAGGGAGGATGAAAAACTGTTTTTT.

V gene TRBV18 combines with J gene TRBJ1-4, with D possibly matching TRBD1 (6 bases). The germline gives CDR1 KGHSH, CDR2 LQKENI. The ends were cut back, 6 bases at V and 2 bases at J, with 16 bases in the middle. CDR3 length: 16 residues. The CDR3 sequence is CASSPRGPGTNEKLFF. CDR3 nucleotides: TGTGCCAGCTCCCCCAGGGGCCCAGGGACTAATGAAAAACTGTTTTTT. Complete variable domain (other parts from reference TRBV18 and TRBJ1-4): NAGVMQNPRHLVRRRGQEARLRCSPMKGHSHVYWYRQLPEEGLKFMVYLQKENIIDESGMPKERFSAEFPKEGPSILRIQQVVRGDSAAYFCASSPRGPGTNEKLFFGSGTQLSVL.

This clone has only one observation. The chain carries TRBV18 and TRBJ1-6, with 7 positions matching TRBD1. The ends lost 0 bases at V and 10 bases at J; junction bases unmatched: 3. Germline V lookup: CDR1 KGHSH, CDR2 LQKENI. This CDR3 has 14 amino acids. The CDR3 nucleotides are TGTGCCAGCTCACCACCGGGACAGACCTCACCCCTCCACTTT. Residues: CASSPPGQTSPLHF.

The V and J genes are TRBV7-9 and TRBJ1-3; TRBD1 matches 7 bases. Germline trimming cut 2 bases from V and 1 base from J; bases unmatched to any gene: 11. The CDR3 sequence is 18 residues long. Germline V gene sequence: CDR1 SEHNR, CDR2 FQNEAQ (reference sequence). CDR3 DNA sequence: TGTGCCAGCAGCTTACCTTCCGGGACAGTGGGTTCTGGAAACACCATATATTTT. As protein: CASSLPSGTVGSGNTIYF.

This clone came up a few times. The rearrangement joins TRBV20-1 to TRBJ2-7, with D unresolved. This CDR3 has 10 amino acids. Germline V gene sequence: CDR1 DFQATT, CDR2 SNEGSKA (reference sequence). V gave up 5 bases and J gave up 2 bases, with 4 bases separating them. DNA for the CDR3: TGCAGTGCTTCTCCCTACGAGCAGTACTTC. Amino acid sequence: CSASPYEQYF.

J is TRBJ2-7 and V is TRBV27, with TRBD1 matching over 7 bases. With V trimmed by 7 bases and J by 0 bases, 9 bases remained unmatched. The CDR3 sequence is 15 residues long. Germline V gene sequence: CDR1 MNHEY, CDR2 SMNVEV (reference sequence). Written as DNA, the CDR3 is TGTGCCAGCACCTCAACAGGGGTCCACTCCTACGAGCAGTACTTC. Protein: CASTSTGVHSYEQYF.

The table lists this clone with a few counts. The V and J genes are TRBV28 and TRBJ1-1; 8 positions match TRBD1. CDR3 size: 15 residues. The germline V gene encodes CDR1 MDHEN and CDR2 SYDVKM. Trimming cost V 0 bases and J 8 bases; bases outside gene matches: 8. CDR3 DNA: TGTGCCAGCAGTTTATGGGGGACAGGCCGGGGGGAAGCTTTCTTT. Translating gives CASSLWGTGRGEAFF. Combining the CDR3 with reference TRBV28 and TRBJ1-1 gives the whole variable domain DVKVTQSSRYLVKRTGEKVFLECVQDMDHENMFWYRQDPGLGLRLIYFSYDVKMKEKGDIPEGYSVSREKKERFSLILESASTNQTSMYLCASSLWGTGRGEAFFGQGTRLTVV.

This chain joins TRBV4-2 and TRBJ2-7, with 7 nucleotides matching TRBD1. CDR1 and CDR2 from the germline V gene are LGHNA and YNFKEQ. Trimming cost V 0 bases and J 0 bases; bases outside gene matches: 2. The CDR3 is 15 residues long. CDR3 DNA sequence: TGTGCCAGCAGCCAAGACCGGGACAGCTCCTACGAGCAGTACTTC. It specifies CASSQDRDSSYEQYF.

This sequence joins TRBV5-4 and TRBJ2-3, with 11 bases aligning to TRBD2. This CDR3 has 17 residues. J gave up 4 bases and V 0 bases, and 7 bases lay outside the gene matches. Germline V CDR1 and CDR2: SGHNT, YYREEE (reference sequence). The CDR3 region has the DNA TGTGCCAGCAGCTTGGGGGGGACTAGCGGCGCGGCAGATACGCAGTATTTT. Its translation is CASSLGGTSGAADTQYF.

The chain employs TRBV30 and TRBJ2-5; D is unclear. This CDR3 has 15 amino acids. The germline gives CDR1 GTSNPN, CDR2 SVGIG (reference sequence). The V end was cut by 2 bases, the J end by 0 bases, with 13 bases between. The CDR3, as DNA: TGTGCCTGGAGTTCCCCAGTGTCGTACCAAGAGACCCAGTACTTC. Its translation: CAWSSPVSYQETQYF.

In DNA form, the CDR3 reads TGTGCCAGCAGCCTGGGACTAGCGGGGGAGCATGAGCAGTTCTTC. As protein: CASSLGLAGEHEQFF. The chain recombines TRBV7-9 with TRBJ2-1, with 14 bases identical to TRBD2. Per germline, CDR1 SEHNR and CDR2 FQNEAQ (reference sequence). V shed 5 bases, J shed 8 bases, and the junction held 5 bases outside the gene matches. This CDR3 is built from 15 residues. Together with reference TRBV7-9 and TRBJ2-1, the CDR3 gives the full variable domain: DTGVSQNPRHKITKRGQNVTFRCDPISEHNRLYWYRQTLGQGPEFLTYFQNEAQLEKSRLLSDRFSAERPKGSFSTLEIQRTEQGDSAMYLCASSLGLAGEHEQFFGPGTRLTVL.

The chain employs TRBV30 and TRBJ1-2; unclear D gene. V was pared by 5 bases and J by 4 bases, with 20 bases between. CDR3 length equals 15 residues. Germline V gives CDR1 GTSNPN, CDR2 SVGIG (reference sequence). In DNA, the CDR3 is TGTGCCTGGTCCGCTCCCGGGTACTCCACCTATGGCTACACCTTC. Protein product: CAWSAPGYSTYGYTF.

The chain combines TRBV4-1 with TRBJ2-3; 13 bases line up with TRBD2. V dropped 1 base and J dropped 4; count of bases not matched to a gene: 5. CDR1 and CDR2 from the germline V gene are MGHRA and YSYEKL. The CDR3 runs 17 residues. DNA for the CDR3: TGCGCCAGCAGCCAAGCCCAGGGACTAGCGGGGCCAGATACGCAGTATTTT. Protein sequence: CASSQAQGLAGPDTQYF.

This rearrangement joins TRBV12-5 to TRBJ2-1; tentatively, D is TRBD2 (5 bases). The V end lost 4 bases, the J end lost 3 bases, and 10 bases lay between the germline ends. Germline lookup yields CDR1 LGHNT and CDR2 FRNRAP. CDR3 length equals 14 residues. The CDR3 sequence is CASGSGSSYNEQFF. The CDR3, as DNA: TGTGCTAGTGGTTCGGGAAGCAGCTACAATGAGCAGTTCTTC.

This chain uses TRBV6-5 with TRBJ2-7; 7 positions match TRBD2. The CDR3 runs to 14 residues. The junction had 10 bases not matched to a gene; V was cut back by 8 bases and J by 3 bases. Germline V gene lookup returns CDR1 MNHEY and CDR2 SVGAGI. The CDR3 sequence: CASAPGGHLYEQYF. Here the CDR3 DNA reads TGTGCCAGCGCCCCGGGGGGTCACCTCTACGAGCAGTACTTC.

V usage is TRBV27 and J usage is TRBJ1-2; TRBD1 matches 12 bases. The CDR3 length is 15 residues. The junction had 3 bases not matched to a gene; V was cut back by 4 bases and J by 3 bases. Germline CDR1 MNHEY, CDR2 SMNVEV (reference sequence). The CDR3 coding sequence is TGTGCCAGCAGTTCGGGACAGGGGGCGTACTATGGCTACACCTTC. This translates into CASSSGQGAYYGYTF.

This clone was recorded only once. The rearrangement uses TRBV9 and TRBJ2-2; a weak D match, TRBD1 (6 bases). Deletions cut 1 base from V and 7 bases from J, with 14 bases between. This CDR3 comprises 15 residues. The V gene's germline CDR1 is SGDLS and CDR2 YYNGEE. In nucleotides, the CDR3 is TGTGCCAGCAGCGTATCAGGGGCGCCTAACGGGGAGCTGTTTTTT. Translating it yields CASSVSGAPNGELFF.